This TCR beta chain was sequenced during a study of response to subunit inactivated influenza vaccine. The sample holds many counts of this clonotype. The antigen is unknown. Study-wide results and caveats: Authors suggested each seasonal influenza vaccination recruits few new T cells.

MiXCR, run by TCRdb on the RT-PCR reads, gives a single entry per CDR3 protein. The repertoire holds about 500,000 distinct CDR3 sequences, with 16% as singletons. This CDR3 region has 15 residues. Trimming shortened V by 0 bases and J by 0 bases, and 6 bases separated the two germline ends. Germline V lookup: CDR1 PRHDT, CDR2 FYEKMQ (reference sequence). The sample consisted of CD4+ T cells sorted from PBMCs, taken less than 25 months after vaccination. This receptor was identified in a man between 50 and 75 years old who received an inactivated influenza vaccine. V gene TRBV13 combines with J gene TRBJ1-3; D is undetermined. This CDR3 is CASSLGDSSGNTIYF. In DNA form, the CDR3 reads TGTGCCAGCAGCTTAGGTGATTCCTCTGGAAACACCATATATTTT. Full variable domain (outside the CDR3, taken from reference TRBV13 and TRBJ1-3): AAGVIQSPRHLIKEKRETATLKCYPIPRHDTVYWYQQGPGQDPQFLISFYEKMQSDKGSIPDRFSAQQFSDYHSELNMSSLELGDSALYFCASSLGDSSGNTIYFGEGSWLTVV.